This is a list of T cell receptor beta chains from one sample in a study of metastatic and nonmetastatic thyroid tumors. From the PCR reads, TCRdb re-called clones with MiXCR. The repertoire holds some 60,000 clones, with roughly 30% as singletons. Specimen: blood. The receptors originated from a female donor with papillary thyroid cancer or a benign thyroid nodule (not recorded which). Some clones in this sample may be carry-over from other donors' samples. Each CDR3 is given with its conserved first and last residue. A D gene is named only where the DNA matches it firmly. A clone size is listed for some rows: how often the clone was seen (once, few, many), or a class if it is expanded.

cdr3_nt	cdr3_aa	d_call	v_call	j_call	clone_size
TGTGCCAGCAGTGGGACTAGCGCTTCAGATACGCAGTATTTT	CASSGTSASDTQYF	TRBD2	TRBV12-3/TRBV12-4	TRBJ2-3	few
TGCAGTGCTAGTACAGAAACTAATGAAAAACTGTTTTTT	CSASTETNEKLFF	.	TRBV20-1	TRBJ1-4	many
TGTGCCAGCAGTTACTCGTTACGCGGGGATCAGCCCCAGCATTTT	CASSYSLRGDQPQHF	.	TRBV6-2/TRBV6-3	TRBJ1-5	medium-sized
TGCGCCAGCAGCCAAGCTTTAGTAGCTGATAACCCCTACGAGCAGTACTTC	CASSQALVADNPYEQYF	.	TRBV4-1	TRBJ2-7	.
TGTGCCAGCAGTTTATTGTTTGTCGAAGGAAATTCACCCCTCCACTTT	CASSLLFVEGNSPLHF	.	TRBV27	TRBJ1-6	few
TGTGTCAGCAGCCGCGGCCAGGGCGACCAAGAGACCCAGTACTTC	CVSSRGQGDQETQYF	.	TRBV7-9	TRBJ2-5	.
TGTGCCAGCGAGCCTTCGACAGGACGGAACACCGGGGAGCTGTTTTTT	CASEPSTGRNTGELFF	.	TRBV6-1	TRBJ2-2	many
TGTGCCAGCAGAGAAGGGACAGAACTTAATGAGCAGTTCTTC	CASREGTELNEQFF	TRBD1	TRBV28	TRBJ2-1	few
TGTGCCAGCGGGTCTCCTGGGATTGTTAACTATGGCTACACCTTC	CASGSPGIVNYGYTF	.	TRBV2	TRBJ1-2	.
TGTGCCATCAATACAGGGGGGATAAGCGCAGATACGCAGTATTTT	CAINTGGISADTQYF	TRBD1	TRBV10-3	TRBJ2-3	few
TGTGCCAGCAGCTCCACTGACAGGGGGTCGGAAAAACTGTTTTTT	CASSSTDRGSEKLFF	TRBD1	TRBV7-9	TRBJ1-4	.
TGTGCCAGCAGTTCACCGGGTCGTACGGCTTCACCCCTCCACTTT	CASSSPGRTASPLHF	.	TRBV28	TRBJ1-6	.
TGTGCCAGCACTAATCGGCCGGGTTTCTCCTACGAGCAGTACTTC	CASTNRPGFSYEQYF	.	TRBV6-1	TRBJ2-7	.
TGTGCCAGCAGAGGACAGGGGAACTTCTACAATGAGCAGTTCTTC	CASRGQGNFYNEQFF	TRBD1	TRBV11-1	TRBJ2-1	.
TGTGCCAGCAGTTTTTCTCAGGGGGACTACGAGCAGTACTTC	CASSFSQGDYEQYF	TRBD1	TRBV28	TRBJ2-7	few
TGTGCCAGTAGTATGAAAGGGTTGGATTCACCCCTCCACTTT	CASSMKGLDSPLHF	.	TRBV19	TRBJ1-6	few
TGTGCCAGCCGAACTCTGAGGAGGGTAGGGGAGCAGTACTTC	CASRTLRRVGEQYF	.	TRBV2	TRBJ2-7	.
TGTGCCAGCGGATCTCCGGGAGGGCAAGGTTATGGCTACACCTTC	CASGSPGGQGYGYTF	.	TRBV2	TRBJ1-2	.
TGTGCCAGCAGTGAAAACGGACAAGAGACCCAGTACTTC	CASSENGQETQYF	.	TRBV6-1	TRBJ2-5	.
TGTGCCAGCAGGGGAGGGTATAGCAATCAGCCCCAGCATTTT	CASRGGYSNQPQHF	.	TRBV27	TRBJ1-5	few
TGCGCCAGCAGCTTAGGGACAAGGGGATTCACAGATACGCAGTATTTT	CASSLGTRGFTDTQYF	.	TRBV5-1	TRBJ2-3	.
TGTGCCAGCAGCTTAGAGGGGTTCGTGGATACGCAGTATTTT	CASSLEGFVDTQYF	.	TRBV11-2	TRBJ2-3	.
TGTGCCAGCAGCCGACAGGGGAAACATGGTGAAAAACTGTTTTTT	CASSRQGKHGEKLFF	TRBD1	TRBV5-8	TRBJ1-4	.
TGCAGTGCTCCTGGGACTAGCGGGAGTATGTATGAGCAGTTCTTC	CSAPGTSGSMYEQFF	TRBD2	TRBV20-1	TRBJ2-1	.
TGCGCCAGCAGCGCAGAAGACAGGTACAATGAGCAGTTCTTC	CASSAEDRYNEQFF	.	TRBV5-1	TRBJ2-1	.
TGTGCCAGCAGCCAAGGTACAGGGGATGAAAAACTGTTTTTT	CASSQGTGDEKLFF	TRBD1	TRBV14	TRBJ1-4	.
TGTGCCAGCAGTTTGGGGACTAGCCCCTACAATGAGCAGTTCTTC	CASSLGTSPYNEQFF	TRBD2	TRBV27	TRBJ2-1	.
TGTGCCAGCAGCACCGCCGGGACAGGACGATCTGGGGAGCAGTTCTTC	CASSTAGTGRSGEQFF	TRBD1	TRBV11-2	TRBJ2-1	.
TGTGCCAGCAGGGCCCGGGGCGCCACCTACGAGCAGTACTTC	CASRARGATYEQYF	.	TRBV27	TRBJ2-7	few